The rows below give T cell receptor beta chains drawn from one sample of a study of CD8 T cells in ankylosing spondylitis. TCRdb itself ran the 5' RACE reads through MiXCR, one entry per CDR3 protein. The table lists hundreds of thousands of distinct CDR3 sequences, about an eighth of them singletons. Sequenced material: blood, either unsorted or a sorted T cell fraction (not recorded which). All receptors derive from a male donor with ankylosing spondylitis. Each CDR3 is given with its conserved first and last residue. Fields, in order: clone size, V gene, CDR3 protein. The size of a clone is reported for some rows only, either as once, few or many, or as a class for expanded clones.

abundance: few
v_gene: TRBV10-3
CDR3aa: CAISGARGRMNTEAFF

abundance: many
v_gene: TRBV7-2
CDR3aa: CASSRDYEADTQYF

abundance: few
v_gene: TRBV12-3/TRBV12-4
CDR3aa: CASSFVGGRNYKETQYF

abundance: -
v_gene: TRBV5-1
CDR3aa: CASSLLVAGAGDTQYF

abundance: -
v_gene: TRBV20-1
CDR3aa: CSAHPASGRRDEQFF

abundance: many
v_gene: TRBV29-1
CDR3aa: CSASGEGYNEQFF

abundance: many
v_gene: TRBV5-1
CDR3aa: CASSLAHAGTNEQFF

abundance: few
v_gene: TRBV4-3
CDR3aa: CASSLGTGVPKNIQYF

abundance: few
v_gene: TRBV20-1
CDR3aa: CSAPGGGTPGNTQYF

abundance: few
v_gene: TRBV27
CDR3aa: CASSLAGGLRYGYTF

abundance: -
v_gene: TRBV18
CDR3aa: CASSPTYTDTQYF

abundance: few
v_gene: TRBV6-2/TRBV6-3
CDR3aa: CASSDHRSPETQYF

abundance: -
v_gene: TRBV20-1
CDR3aa: CSASQGDSPLHF

abundance: few
v_gene: TRBV7-2
CDR3aa: CASSADRGSTEAFF

abundance: -
v_gene: TRBV20-1
CDR3aa: CSASRLEGHGSPLHF

abundance: few
v_gene: TRBV12-5
CDR3aa: CASAPTPVFVYGYTF

abundance: -
v_gene: TRBV12-3/TRBV12-4
CDR3aa: CASSRQGVLRGYTF

abundance: few
v_gene: TRBV30
CDR3aa: CAWSGSGTFREKLFF

abundance: -
v_gene: TRBV6-2/TRBV6-3
CDR3aa: CASKSGDQPQHF

abundance: many
v_gene: TRBV29-1
CDR3aa: CSVVGGGGEYEQYF

abundance: -
v_gene: TRBV7-2
CDR3aa: CASSRGQMETQYF

abundance: few
v_gene: TRBV5-1
CDR3aa: CASSAITGTSTDTQYF

abundance: -
v_gene: TRBV7-8
CDR3aa: CASSDRDRGRDQPQHF

abundance: many
v_gene: TRBV20-1
CDR3aa: CSAKSSGGYNEQFF

abundance: -
v_gene: TRBV6-5
CDR3aa: CASSSYGGLEQYF

abundance: -
v_gene: TRBV5-1
CDR3aa: CASSPGQPNEKLFF

abundance: -
v_gene: TRBV20-1
CDR3aa: CSARPGYRWTGELFF

abundance: few
v_gene: TRBV6-5
CDR3aa: CASSYRRGSGGEQFF

abundance: -
v_gene: TRBV5-1
CDR3aa: CASSLQGPQETQYF

abundance: -
v_gene: TRBV5-1
CDR3aa: CASSYGGEGYTF

abundance: many
v_gene: TRBV20-1
CDR3aa: CSAITGRRETQYF

abundance: -
v_gene: TRBV6-2/TRBV6-3
CDR3aa: CAHSGVAGGPLEQYF

abundance: -
v_gene: TRBV7-8
CDR3aa: CASSTLRPGTDTQYF

abundance: few
v_gene: TRBV25-1
CDR3aa: CASTGTGTGEQYF

abundance: -
v_gene: TRBV9
CDR3aa: CASSAGQSDHYEQYF

abundance: few
v_gene: TRBV24-1
CDR3aa: CATGGQGWTDTQYF

abundance: -
v_gene: TRBV20-1
CDR3aa: CSALAGVAYEQYF

abundance: -
v_gene: TRBV5-1
CDR3aa: CASKGTEHYGYTF